Reported below is one T cell receptor (beta chain). The entry originates in a study of blood T cell repertoires in COVID-19. Study at large: Specimens from acute and convalescent COVID-19 originated in the United States, Italy and Spain.

Residents of 24 US areas, aged about 18 to 89 years, made up the participants. Participant-given clinical history determined each cohort assignment. People in the exposed group encountered a COVID-19 case within 2 weeks before entering the study. Measured with immunoSEQ multiplex PCR; TCRdb has only the in-frame clones, and not every one. The data contain 350,000 to 400,000 clones, approximately 90% of them singletons. Sequencing used PBMCs or T cells enriched from blood (not recorded which). The source is a woman in her thirties or forties who had been exposed to COVID-19.

The DNA of the CDR3 is TGTGCCAGCAGTTTATGGAGCTATGGCTACACCTTC. Protein: CASSLWSYGYTF. This rearrangement joins TRBV28 to TRBJ1-2; the D is unclear. Trimming removed 0 bases at V and 4 bases at J, with 3 bases between. Looked up from germline, CDR1 is MDHEN and CDR2 is SYDVKM. There are 12 residues in the CDR3.